The clone carrying this T cell receptor beta chain appeared a few times. Its antigen remains unidentified. The CDR3 is 18 residues long. Germline V gives CDR1 LGHDT, CDR2 YNNKEL (reference sequence). Trimming took off 1 base at V and 2 bases at J, with 19 bases between the two ends. The data were obtained in a study of response to subunit inactivated influenza vaccine. TCRdb independently ran MiXCR on the RT-PCR reads; one entry per CDR3 protein. This table has 450,000 to 600,000 distinct CDR3 sequences, 16% appearing once. Study-level findings and limits: Only a handful of new T cells, the authors suggested, are recruited with each seasonal influenza vaccination.

V usage is TRBV3-1 and J usage is TRBJ2-3; D may be TRBD1 or TRBD2 (8 bases each). This material consisted of CD4+ T cells sorted from PBMCs, taken about 24 months after vaccination. The sequence was obtained from a man between 50 and 69 years old who received an inactivated influenza vaccine. The CDR3: CASSQAQGAGGPTDTQYF. The CDR3 DNA follows: TGTGCCAGCAGCCAAGCCCAGGGGGCGGGGGGTCCCACAGATACGCAGTATTTT.